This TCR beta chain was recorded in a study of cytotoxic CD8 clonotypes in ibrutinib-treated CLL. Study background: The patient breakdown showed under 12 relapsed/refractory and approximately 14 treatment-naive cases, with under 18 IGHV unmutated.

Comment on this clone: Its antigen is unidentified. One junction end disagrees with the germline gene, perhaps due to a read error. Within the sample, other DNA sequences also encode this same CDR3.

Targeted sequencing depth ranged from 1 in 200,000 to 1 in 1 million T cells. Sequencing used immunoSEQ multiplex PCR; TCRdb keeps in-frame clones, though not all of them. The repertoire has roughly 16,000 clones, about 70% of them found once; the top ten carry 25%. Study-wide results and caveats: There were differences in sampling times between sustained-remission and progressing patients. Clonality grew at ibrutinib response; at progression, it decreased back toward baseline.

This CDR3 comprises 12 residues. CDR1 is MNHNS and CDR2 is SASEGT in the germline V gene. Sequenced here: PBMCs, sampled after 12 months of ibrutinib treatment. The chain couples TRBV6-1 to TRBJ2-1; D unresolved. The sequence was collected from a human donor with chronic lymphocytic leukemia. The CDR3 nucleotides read TGCGCCAGCAGTGAGGCAAGTAATGAGCAGTTCTTC. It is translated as CASSEASNEQFF.